The rows below give T cell receptor beta chains drawn from one sample of a study of T cells after posttransplantation cyclophosphamide. Produced via immunoSEQ multiplex PCR; TCRdb's table is partial and in-frame only. The repertoire holds around 2,800 clones, with 55% to 80% as singletons. The sequences come from PBMCs, collected 30 days after allogeneic stem cell transplant with posttransplant cyclophosphamide. These receptors all come from a female patient in her forties or fifties who received an allogeneic stem cell transplant from a related donor, was CMV-positive, and had no GVHD. Part of the T cell pool may stem from the graft donor. The conserved cysteine and the conserved F or W are not part of the CDR3 here.

TRBV23-1,TRBJ1-1,13,ASSQWTRDRAEAF
TRBV11-2,TRBJ1-2,15,ASSLGVRGQGDYGYT
TRBV18,NA,10,ASSPSSYEQY
TRBV15,TRBJ1-1,10,ATSTGGTEAF
TRBV9,TRBJ1-2,11,ASSTGQGYGYT
TRBV27,TRBJ1-4,18,ASSLSREDRGFSTNEKLF
TRBV19,TRBJ1-2,11,ASSTGALLSYT
TRBV10-2,TRBJ1-5,13,ASSEAGIPHQPQH
TRBV4-2,TRBJ1-1,11,ASSQGDRAEAF
TRBV30,TRBJ2-1,13,AWSASTGRGNEQF
TRBV9,TRBJ2-5,14,ASSVELAGSGETQY
TRBV19,TRBJ2-2,12,ASSMGLGTGELF
TRBV6-1,TRBJ2-7,12,ASRGTGVYYEQY